This T cell receptor (beta chain) was sequenced for a study of shared clonotypes between healthy human individuals. Study results and caveats: The expectation was that sequencing depth would affect clonotype sharing among donors. It was observed that approximately 5% of naive CD4 clonotypes were shared across a few donors. Generally, naive subsets (rather than memory subsets) showed larger estimated richness.

Notes on this clone: What it binds is unknown.

Clones were read by immunoSEQ multiplex PCR, and TCRdb kept only the in-frame ones, dropping some. The sample holds about 110,000 clones, over 65% seen once. The sequenced material came from memory CD8+ T cells sorted from blood. Subset denoted: CD45RO+ cells pooled with CCR7-negative TemRA cells. This receptor was taken from a woman aged 25 to 39 in good health.

CDR3 bases: TGTCCCCCTGGAGCAGCTGGGGATACGCAGTATTTT. This gives the protein CPPGAAGDTQYF. This rearrangement joins TRBV28 to TRBJ2-3; no clear D gene. This CDR3 spans 12 amino acids. The germline V gene encodes CDR1 MDHEN and CDR2 SYDVKM.